These T cell receptor beta chains were read from a single sample in a study of T cells in Graves' hyperthyroidism and ophthalmopathy. TCRdb recomputed calls from the multiplex PCR reads with MiXCR, one row per CDR3 protein. The sample carries around 240,000 distinct CDR3 sequences, roughly 15% recorded once. Source material: blood. The source of these receptors is a woman in her thirties or forties with Graves' hyperthyroidism that later progressed to Graves' ophthalmopathy. Each CDR3 is given with its conserved first and last residue. Fields, in order: J gene, D gene, V gene, clone size, CDR3 protein, CDR3 DNA. D genes are given only for firm matches. Size is omitted from some rows. Given values are once, few, many or a class for expanded clones.

>TRBJ1-2|NA|TRBV28|many
CASRSGGYGYTF
TGTGCCAGCAGGAGTGGAGGCTATGGCTACACCTTC
>TRBJ2-1|TRBD2|TRBV12-3/TRBV12-4|NA
CASRSPGLAGVGEQFF
TGTGCCAGCAGATCTCCGGGACTAGCGGGAGTGGGTGAGCAGTTCTTC
>TRBJ2-1|TRBD2|TRBV5-1|many
CASSQIAGGHNEQFF
TGCGCCAGCAGCCAAATAGCGGGAGGGCACAATGAGCAGTTCTTC
>TRBJ2-5|TRBD2|TRBV5-1|NA
CASSLVPAGRSQETQYF
TGCGCCAGCAGCTTGGTTCCAGCGGGGCGATCCCAAGAGACCCAGTACTTC
>TRBJ1-1|NA|TRBV28|many
CASSLLDRMILNTEAFF
TGTGCCAGCAGTTTATTGGACCGGATGATCTTGAACACTGAAGCTTTCTTT
>TRBJ2-7|NA|TRBV7-9|many
CASSLEVYEQYF
TGTGCCAGCAGCTTAGAAGTCTACGAGCAGTACTTC
>TRBJ2-7|NA|TRBV20-1|NA
CSARANFRDRVSYEQYF
TGCAGTGCTAGAGCGAACTTCCGGGACCGCGTATCCTACGAGCAGTACTTC
>TRBJ2-2|NA|TRBV7-3|many
CASSLFGPPNTGELFF
TGTGCCAGCAGCTTATTTGGACCCCCGAACACCGGGGAGCTGTTTTTT
>TRBJ2-1|NA|TRBV15|NA
CATSPHGISYNEQFF
TGTGCCACCAGCCCCCACGGTATTTCCTACAATGAGCAGTTCTTC
>TRBJ1-3|NA|TRBV9|many
CASSPTVHDTSGNTIYF
TGTGCCAGCAGCCCTACGGTGCATGATACCTCTGGAAACACCATATATTTT
>TRBJ2-7|NA|TRBV20-1|many
CSARHSSSGQGPSSEQYF
TGCAGTGCTAGACATTCATCCTCAGGCCAGGGACCTTCTTCCGAGCAGTACTTC
>TRBJ2-5|NA|TRBV3-1|many
CASSQGAEHYQETQYF
TGTGCCAGCAGCCAAGGGGCAGAACATTACCAAGAGACCCAGTACTTC
>TRBJ1-6|TRBD1|TRBV7-9|many
CASSLDGQGLPLHF
TGTGCCAGCAGCTTGGACGGACAGGGCTTACCCCTCCACTTT
>TRBJ1-1|TRBD1|TRBV18|many
CASSLLDRGFSEAFF
TGTGCCAGCTCTCTACTCGACAGGGGTTTCTCTGAAGCTTTCTTT
>TRBJ2-7|TRBD2|TRBV20-1|NA
CSAKTSGGSYEQYF
TGCAGTGCTAAGACTAGCGGGGGTTCCTACGAGCAGTACTTC
>TRBJ1-5|TRBD1|TRBV12-3/TRBV12-4|many
CASSSRDRWNRQPQHF
TGTGCCAGCAGTTCCCGGGACAGGTGGAATAGACAGCCCCAGCATTTT
>TRBJ1-1|NA|TRBV2|few
CASRHQGMNTEAFF
TGTGCCAGCAGACACCAGGGAATGAACACTGAAGCTTTCTTT
>TRBJ2-2|NA|TRBV29-1|many
CSVDRGLNTGELFF
TGCAGCGTTGATAGGGGTTTGAACACCGGGGAGCTGTTTTTT
>TRBJ1-2|NA|TRBV28|many
CASSSSTSRRTEYYGYTF
TGTGCCAGCAGTTCTTCCACCTCCCGTCGAACAGAATACTATGGCTACACCTTC
>TRBJ2-3|NA|TRBV15|many
CATSRVRVSDTQYF
TGTGCCACCAGCAGAGTTAGGGTTTCGGATACGCAGTATTTT
>TRBJ2-4|NA|TRBV4-1|many
CASSTQGGGKNIQYF
TGCGCCAGCAGCACGCAGGGGGGAGGCAAAAACATTCAGTACTTC
>TRBJ1-1|NA|TRBV19|many
CASKREGAEAFF
TGTGCCAGTAAAAGGGAAGGCGCTGAAGCTTTCTTT
>TRBJ1-2|NA|TRBV28|NA
CASSSDLGQAHGYTF
TGTGCCAGCAGTTCCGACCTCGGTCAGGCCCATGGCTACACCTTC
>TRBJ2-1|NA|TRBV4-2|NA
CASSQAGAYNEQFF
TGTGCCAGCAGCCAAGCGGGAGCTTACAATGAGCAGTTCTTC
>TRBJ2-1|TRBD2|TRBV10-3|once
CATRTSSNEQFF
TGTGCCACCCGGACTAGCAGCAATGAGCAGTTCTTC